The 21 T cell receptor beta chains in this list originate from one sample, sequenced in a study of control samples from healthy donors and cancer patients. Using immunoSEQ multiplex PCR, the repertoire was profiled, and TCRdb retains in-frame clones only, with some absent. Here the sample spans under 150,000 clones, roughly 92% being singletons. Specimen: blood. Every receptor here comes from a young man in good health.

The genes are TRBV5-1 and TRBJ2-7; 10 bases are shared with TRBD1. Germline-derived CDR1 and CDR2 are SGHRS and YFSETQ. The CDR3 runs to 14 residues. V lost 4 bases to trimming and J lost 3 bases; unmatched junction nucleotides: 4. CDR3 sequence reads: CASSLRDRGYEQYF. The CDR3 DNA sequence: TGCGCCAGCAGCCTCCGGGACAGGGGCTACGAGCAGTACTTC.

The gene calls are TRBV6-4 and TRBJ2-1; no definite D call. Trimming removed 2 bases from V and 5 bases from J, with 7 bases in between. This CDR3 has 13 residues. CDR1 MRHNA and CDR2 SNTAGT come from the germline V gene. This CDR3 is CASSDGVHNEQFF. DNA of the CDR3: TGTGCCAGCAGTGACGGAGTCCACAATGAGCAGTTCTTC.

The gene calls are TRBV7-8 and TRBJ2-1, with TRBD1 identical over 7 bases. Germline CDR1 and CDR2: SGHVS and FQNEAQ. Unmatched junction bases numbered 16, after V lost 6 bases and J lost 5 bases. CDR3 length: 17 residues. CDR3 protein: CASRLIPTAGTDNEQFF. CDR3 sequence (DNA): TGTGCCAGCAGACTGATACCCACCGCCGGGACAGACAATGAGCAGTTCTTC.

The chain joins TRBV15 to TRBJ2-7; TRBD2 matches at 9 bases. This CDR3 is built from 16 residues. Germline lookup yields CDR1 LNHNV and CDR2 YYDKDF (reference sequence). The trim removed 0 bases at V and 4 bases at J, leaving 7 bases unmatched. The CDR3 region has the DNA TGTGCCACCAGCAGAGACCTAGCGGGATCCAATTACGAGCAGTACTTC. This encodes CATSRDLAGSNYEQYF.

V and J are TRBV5-5 and TRBJ1-1, with D possibly TRBD1 on 6 matching bases. Germline V gene data show CDR1 as SGHKS and CDR2 as YYEKEE (reference sequence). CDR3 length equals 15 residues. V dropped 0 bases and J dropped 7 bases, with 16 bases sitting between them. The DNA for the CDR3 is TGTGCCAGCAGCTTGGAGGTGACCGGGACACGTGAAGCTTTCTTT. Protein sequence: CASSLEVTGTREAFF. Using reference TRBV5-5 and TRBJ1-1 for the parts outside the CDR3, the full variable domain is DAGVTQSPTHLIKTRGQQVTLRCSPISGHKSVSWYQQVLGQGPQFIFQYYEKEERGRGNFPDRFSARQFPNYSSELNVNALLLGDSALYLCASSLEVTGTREAFFGQGTRLTVV.

This chain links TRBV11-1 with TRBJ2-1, with 8 bases lining up with TRBD2. The V gene's germline CDR1 is SGHAT and CDR2 FQDESV (reference sequence). Unmatched junction bases numbered 3, after V lost 2 bases and J lost 0 bases. The CDR3 loop spans 16 amino acids. The CDR3 loop is CASSLTSGYSYNEQFF. The CDR3 DNA follows: TGTGCCAGCAGCTTAACTAGCGGTTACTCCTACAATGAGCAGTTCTTC.

The V and J genes are TRBV19 and TRBJ1-2, with a weak D call TRBD1 (5 bases). V shed 6 bases and J shed 0 bases, with 11 bases lying between them. CDR1 LNHDA and CDR2 SQIVND come from the germline V gene (reference sequence). The CDR3 is 14 amino acids. The DNA for the CDR3 is TGTGCCAGTAGGACCACGGGGGCTAACTATGGCTACACCTTC. Translation gives CASRTTGANYGYTF.

The chain has TRBV10-3 and TRBJ2-1; TRBD1 agrees at 7 bases. Germline V gene data show CDR1 as ENHRY and CDR2 as SYGVKD. CDR3 length: 12 amino acids. Germline trimming cut 7 bases from V and 10 bases from J; bases unmatched to any gene: 7. The CDR3 DNA follows: TGTGCCATCAAACCCGACAGGGCCGAGCAGTTCTTC. Residues: CAIKPDRAEQFF.

The chain has TRBV9 and TRBJ2-3; D is possibly TRBD1 (5 bases). Germline V CDR1 and CDR2: SGDLS, YYNGEE. V was cut by 1 base and J by 2 bases, with 14 bases left in between. This CDR3 spans 16 amino acids. CDR3 loop: CASSVHGSGHTDTQYF. The DNA for the CDR3 is TGTGCCAGCAGCGTACATGGATCAGGGCACACAGATACGCAGTATTTT.

The genes are TRBV4-3 and TRBJ1-1, with TRBD1 as a possible D gene (5 bases). Germline CDR1 and CDR2: LGHNA and YSLEER. The CDR3 is 14 amino acids. With 2 bases removed from V and 6 bases from J, the gap between germline ends came to 13 bases. The CDR3 DNA follows: TGCGCCAGCAGCCAACTTACTGGGGGTGCTGAAGCTTTCTTT. This translates into CASSQLTGGAEAFF.

This chain links TRBV6-4 with TRBJ2-3, with no clear D. CDR3 length equals 13 residues. Between the trimmed V and J ends, which lost 4 bases and 5 bases, there was a span of 10 bases. Germline V lookup: CDR1 MRHNA, CDR2 SNTAGT. DNA for the CDR3: TGTGCCAGCAGTGTAGGGTTGAGAGATACGCAGTATTTT. This sequence encodes CASSVGLRDTQYF.

The V call is TRBV19, the J call TRBJ2-3; 8 nucleotides align to TRBD1. CDR3 size: 16 residues. Trimming at V came to 2 bases and at J to 1 base, leaving 5 bases not matched to a gene. Germline values: CDR1 LNHDA, CDR2 SQIVND (reference sequence). CDR3 loop: CASSILRGRGTDTQYF. CDR3 nucleotide sequence: TGTGCCAGTAGTATACTCAGGGGGCGCGGCACAGATACGCAGTATTTT.

The V gene is TRBV6-4, the J gene TRBJ2-1, with a possible D match to TRBD2 (6 bases). The length of the CDR3 is 15 residues. Germline V gene data show CDR1 as MRHNA and CDR2 as SNTAGT. V dropped 0 bases and J dropped 6 bases, with 12 bases sitting between them. The CDR3 spells CASSDSGGTGNEQFF. The CDR3 DNA reads as TGTGCCAGCAGTGACTCTGGCGGGACCGGCAATGAGCAGTTCTTC.

The gene calls are TRBV2 and TRBJ2-7, with D unresolved. The end of the DNA aligns better with TRBJ2-5, so the J call may be wrong. This CDR3 has 13 residues. Germline-derived CDR1 and CDR2 are SNHLY and FYNNEI. The CDR3: CASSPPYQETQYF. CDR3 nucleotides: TGTGCCAGCAGTCCCCCGTACCAAGAGACCCAGTACTTC.

The rearrangement uses TRBV2 and TRBJ2-7; 7 nucleotides agree with TRBD1. Germline V gives CDR1 SNHLY, CDR2 FYNNEI. V was clipped by 5 bases and J by 0 bases; unmatched bases: 10. CDR3 length equals 16 residues. The CDR3 is CASSPSGQLFSYEQYF. DNA of the CDR3: TGTGCCAGCAGTCCTTCGGGACAGCTGTTCTCCTACGAGCAGTACTTC.

The chain joins TRBV2 to TRBJ1-4, with 8 bases that match TRBD1. This CDR3 contains 16 residues. J was trimmed by 4 bases and V by 6 bases; bases with no gene match: 10. In germline, CDR1 is SNHLY, CDR2 FYNNEI. In DNA form, the CDR3 reads TGTGCCAGCAGGAACCGGACAGGGTTTGGTAATGAAAAACTGTTTTTT. This encodes CASRNRTGFGNEKLFF.

This chain links TRBV27 with TRBJ1-2, with TRBD1 as a possible D gene (5 bases). CDR3 length: 14 amino acids. Trimming pared 4 bases from V and 3 bases from J, leaving 12 bases between. CDR1 MNHEY and CDR2 SMNVEV come from the germline V gene (reference sequence). CDR3 nucleotides: TGTGCCAGCAGTTCCCAGGGCTACGACTATGGCTACACCTTC. As protein: CASSSQGYDYGYTF.

The chain uses TRBV6-6 and TRBJ1-6; D remains ambiguous. Germline assignment: CDR1 MNHNY and CDR2 SVGAGI (reference sequence). The CDR3 length is 12 residues. Deletions cut 2 bases from V and 9 bases from J, with 5 bases between. CDR3: CASSYPSSPLHF. The DNA for the CDR3 is TGTGCCAGCAGTTACCCCAGTTCACCCCTCCACTTT.

This clone came up once. This chain uses TRBV7-9 with TRBJ2-1, with TRBD2 matching 9 bases. Trimming cost V 1 base and J 1 base; bases outside gene matches: 5. The germline V gene encodes CDR1 SEHNR and CDR2 FQNEAQ (reference sequence). This CDR3 contains 17 residues. The CDR3 DNA is TGTGCCAGCAGCTTAGGGGCGCTAGCGGGATCCTACAATGAGCAGTTCTTC. Translating gives CASSLGALAGSYNEQFF.

The table lists this clone with a count of one. The chain uses TRBV24-1 and TRBJ2-3; D not resolved. Trimming took off 12 bases at V and 6 bases at J, with 24 bases between the two ends. The CDR3 runs 15 residues. CDR1 and CDR2 (germline): KGHDR, SFDVKD. The DNA of the CDR3 is TGTGCCGTGGGCGAGTTGTCTGGGCAGCTCGATACGCAGTATTTT. Encoded protein: CAVGELSGQLDTQYF.

The V call is TRBV28, the J call TRBJ1-1; 7 bases line up with TRBD1. The CDR3 sequence is 16 residues long. CDR1 is MDHEN, CDR2 SYDVKM, per germline. J was trimmed by 0 bases and V by 2 bases; bases with no gene match: 6. The CDR3 DNA sequence: TGTGCCAGCAGTTTACCTAGGGGGCTCATGAACACTGAAGCTTTCTTT. Protein: CASSLPRGLMNTEAFF.